The clone carrying this TCR beta chain has just one count. What it recognizes is unknown. These data belong to a study of tumor-infiltrating lymphocytes in localized non-small cell lung cancer. General study results and limits: Each assay used a separate piece of the same tissue. Recurrence-free survival showed no association with tumor T-cell fraction. No T-cell fraction difference was seen between IM1 and IM2 tumors. Compared with uninvolved lung, tumors showed higher T cell infiltration by TCRbeta sequencing.

Here immunoSEQ multiplex PCR was the method, and the copy in TCRdb shows in-frame clones only, minus some. The sample contains some 6,600 clones, roughly 74% of which appear only once. Germline values: CDR1 MNHEY, CDR2 SMNVEV (reference sequence). Trimming left V 5 bases short and J 8 bases short, with 21 bases between. The CDR3 sequence is 15 residues long. Sequenced sample: lung tumor tissue. This chain joins TRBV27 and TRBJ1-2; perhaps TRBD1 as D (6 bases). This TCR was recovered from a human donor with non-small cell lung cancer. The CDR3 protein is CASSPNWGGQGGYTF. CDR3 bases: TGTGCCAGCAGTCCCAACTGGGGGGGGCAAGGCGGCTACACCTTC.